This is a list of T cell receptor beta chains from one sample in a study of beta chain features in type 1 diabetes. TCRdb keeps only in-frame clones here, not all; method: immunoSEQ multiplex PCR. The sample carries around 430,000 clones, about 29% recorded once. Sequenced material: naive CD4+ T cells from blood. These TCRs come from a man between 18 and 35 years old in good health. Each CDR3 is given with its conserved first and last residue. Fields, in order: CDR3 protein, V gene, J gene.

CDR3aa: CASTSTPGVLTF
v_gene: TRBV6-5
j_gene: TRBJ2-6

CDR3aa: CSVGNYEQYF
v_gene: TRBV29-1
j_gene: TRBJ2-7

CDR3aa: CAWSFNRQETQYF
v_gene: TRBV30
j_gene: TRBJ2-5

CDR3aa: CASSQILAGSYNEQFF
v_gene: TRBV4-3
j_gene: TRBJ2-1

CDR3aa: CASSQESGLAGDTDTQYF
v_gene: TRBV4-3
j_gene: TRBJ2-3

CDR3aa: CASSQEGAGAGQETQYF
v_gene: TRBV4-2
j_gene: TRBJ2-5

CDR3aa: CASSPGTRGTQETQYF
v_gene: TRBV4-1
j_gene: TRBJ2-5

CDR3aa: CAISRNTGELFF
v_gene: TRBV10-3
j_gene: TRBJ2-2

CDR3aa: CAWGWGRSRLEQYF
v_gene: TRBV30
j_gene: TRBJ2-7

CDR3aa: CASSQVPQGADTGELFF
v_gene: TRBV4-3
j_gene: TRBJ2-2

CDR3aa: CASSLIRLAGPNYEQYF
v_gene: TRBV7-3
j_gene: TRBJ2-7

CDR3aa: CASSEQRVYGYTF
v_gene: TRBV28
j_gene: TRBJ1-2

CDR3aa: CAWSVVGGSGRETQYF
v_gene: TRBV30
j_gene: TRBJ2-5

CDR3aa: CASSPTRGTASTDTQYF
v_gene: TRBV25-1
j_gene: TRBJ2-3

CDR3aa: CASSNRGPTQTQYF
v_gene: TRBV13
j_gene: TRBJ2-5

CDR3aa: CASSDTPDRREAFF
v_gene: TRBV9
j_gene: TRBJ1-1